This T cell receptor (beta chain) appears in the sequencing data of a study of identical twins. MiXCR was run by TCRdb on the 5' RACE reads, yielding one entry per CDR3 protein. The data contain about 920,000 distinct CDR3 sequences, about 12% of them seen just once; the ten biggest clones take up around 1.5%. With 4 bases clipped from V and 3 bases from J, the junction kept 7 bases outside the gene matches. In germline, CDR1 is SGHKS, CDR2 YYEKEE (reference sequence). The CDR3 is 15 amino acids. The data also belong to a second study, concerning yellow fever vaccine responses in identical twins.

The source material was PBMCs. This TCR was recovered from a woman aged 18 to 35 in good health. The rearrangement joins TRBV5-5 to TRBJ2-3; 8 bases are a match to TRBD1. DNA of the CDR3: TGTGCCAGCAGCACTACAGGGGGGAGGACAGATACGCAGTATTTT. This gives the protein CASSTTGGRTDTQYF. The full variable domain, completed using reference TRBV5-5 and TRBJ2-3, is DAGVTQSPTHLIKTRGQQVTLRCSPISGHKSVSWYQQVLGQGPQFIFQYYEKEERGRGNFPDRFSARQFPNYSSELNVNALLLGDSALYLCASSTTGGRTDTQYFGPGTRLTVL.